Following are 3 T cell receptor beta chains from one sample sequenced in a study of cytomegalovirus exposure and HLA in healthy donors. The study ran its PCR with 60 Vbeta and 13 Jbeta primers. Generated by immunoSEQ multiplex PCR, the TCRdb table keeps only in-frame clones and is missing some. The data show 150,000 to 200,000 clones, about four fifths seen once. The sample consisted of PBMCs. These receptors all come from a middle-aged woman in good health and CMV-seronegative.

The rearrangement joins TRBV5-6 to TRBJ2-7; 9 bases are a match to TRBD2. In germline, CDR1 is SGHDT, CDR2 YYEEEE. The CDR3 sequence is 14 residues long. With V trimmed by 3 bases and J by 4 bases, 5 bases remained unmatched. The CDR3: CASSSVAGAYEQYV. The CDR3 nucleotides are TGTGCCAGCAGCTCAGTAGCGGGAGCTTACGAGCAGTACGTC.

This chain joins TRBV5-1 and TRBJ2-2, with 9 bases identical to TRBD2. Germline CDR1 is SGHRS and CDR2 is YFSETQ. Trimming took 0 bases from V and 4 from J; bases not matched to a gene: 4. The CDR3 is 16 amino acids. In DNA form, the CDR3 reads TGCGCCAGCAGCTTGGATGGTAGCGGGGGCACCGGGGAGCTGTTTTTT. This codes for CASSLDGSGGTGELFF. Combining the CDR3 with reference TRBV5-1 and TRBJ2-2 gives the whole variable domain KAGVTQTPRYLIKTRGQQVTLSCSPISGHRSVSWYQQTPGQGLQFLFEYFSETQRNKGNFPGRFSGRQFSNSRSEMNVSTLELGDSALYLCASSLDGSGGTGELFFGEGSRLTVL.

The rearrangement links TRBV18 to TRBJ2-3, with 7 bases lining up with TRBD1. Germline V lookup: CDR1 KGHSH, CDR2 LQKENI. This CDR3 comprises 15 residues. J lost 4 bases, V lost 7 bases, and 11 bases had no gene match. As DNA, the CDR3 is TGTGCCAGCTTACCCGCGACAGGGTTGGCAGATACGCAGTATTTT. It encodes CASLPATGLADTQYF.